What follows are 24 T cell receptor beta chains derived from one specimen sequenced in a study of OX40 agonist ivuxolimab in advanced cancers. Sequenced by immunoSEQ multiplex PCR; TCRdb stores in-frame clones only, minus some. The sample has 50,000 to 60,000 clones; roughly 77% are singletons. Sequencing used CD4+ or CD8+ T cells sorted from blood, obtained in a trial of the OX40 agonist ivuxolimab. Source of these receptors: an adult with an advanced solid tumor such as melanoma, head and neck, liver or kidney cancer.

The chain has TRBV10-3 and TRBJ2-1; 10 bases align to TRBD2. Losses at the gene ends were 8 bases for V and 8 bases for J; bases not matched to a gene: 15. Germline-derived CDR1 and CDR2 are ENHRY and SYGVKD. This CDR3 is built from 16 residues. The CDR3 region is CAIANPSGSISDEQFF. CDR3 nucleotides: TGTGCCATCGCAAATCCTAGCGGGAGTATTTCCGATGAGCAGTTCTTC.

This clone was observed a few times. The CDR3 sequence is CASSLVSSGRAAYEQYF. CDR3 DNA sequence: TGTGCCAGCAGCTTAGTGTCTAGCGGGAGGGCCGCGTACGAGCAGTACTTC. The V gene is TRBV7-9, the J gene TRBJ2-7; 12 bases are a match to TRBD2. Trimming at V came to 1 base and at J to 4 bases, leaving 8 bases not matched to a gene. Germline values: CDR1 SEHNR, CDR2 FQNEAQ (reference sequence). This CDR3 region has 17 residues.

The chain recombines TRBV2 with TRBJ2-7, with 9 bases that match TRBD2. Germline CDR1 reads SNHLY; CDR2 reads FYNNEI. Trimming removed 6 bases from V and 3 bases from J; junction bases left unmatched: 6. There are 14 residues in the CDR3. As DNA, the CDR3 is TGTGCCAGCAGGAGACTAGCGGAACACTACGAGCAGTACTTC. Its translation is CASRRLAEHYEQYF.

This clone was observed a few times. The chain carries TRBV10-3 and TRBJ2-5; 9 bases line up with TRBD2. Trimming at V came to 3 bases and at J to 4 bases, leaving 6 bases not matched to a gene. This CDR3 spans 15 amino acids. The germline V gene encodes CDR1 ENHRY and CDR2 SYGVKD. The CDR3 nucleotides are TGTGCCATCAGTGAAGGCGGGGGGGCTTTAGAGACCCAGTACTTC. Translating gives CAISEGGGALETQYF.

The V and J genes are TRBV19 and TRBJ1-2, with unresolved D. Germline V gene data show CDR1 as LNHDA and CDR2 as SQIVND (reference sequence). The length of the CDR3 is 14 residues. The germline V and J ends were trimmed by 7 bases and 4 bases, with 16 bases remaining between them. CDR3 DNA: TGTGCCAGTACCCCCCCGGGAACTCGCTATGGCTACACCTTC. Amino acid sequence: CASTPPGTRYGYTF.

The chain uses TRBV30 and TRBJ2-7; TRBD1 or TRBD2 may be the D gene (5 bases each). This CDR3 comprises 15 residues. V was trimmed by 2 bases and J by 3 bases, leaving 17 bases between them. Germline V CDR1 and CDR2: GTSNPN, SVGIG (reference sequence). The CDR3 region is CAWSNPGPYLYEQYF. The DNA for the CDR3 is TGTGCCTGGAGTAATCCGGGACCCTACCTCTACGAGCAGTACTTC.

The chain uses TRBV6-1 and TRBJ2-4; D gene ambiguous. Germline V CDR1 and CDR2: MNHNS, SASEGT. V lost 5 bases to trimming and J lost 0 bases, with 11 bases between them. The CDR3 extends over 15 amino acids. The CDR3 is CASSRADLAKNIQYF. CDR3 bases: TGTGCCAGCAGTAGGGCAGATCTAGCCAAAAACATTCAGTACTTC.

This chain connects TRBV5-1 to TRBJ2-5; D gene unclear. The DNA end lines up better with TRBJ2-7; the J call may be wrong. This CDR3 is built from 13 residues. CDR1 SGHRS and CDR2 YFSETQ come from the germline V gene. DNA of the CDR3: TGCGCCAGCAGCTCAGCACGGTACTCCGAGCAGTACTTC. It specifies CASSSARYSEQYF.

The V gene is TRBV15, the J gene TRBJ2-3; a weak D match, TRBD1 (5 bases). The CDR3 is 14 residues long. Per the germline V gene, CDR1 is LNHNV and CDR2 is YYDKDF (reference sequence). Trimming shortened V by 1 base and J by 9 bases, and 14 bases separated the two germline ends. This CDR3 is CATSRGQTLWTQYF. The CDR3 DNA sequence: TGTGCCACCAGCAGAGGACAGACCCTCTGGACGCAGTATTTT.

The V and J genes are TRBV7-3 and TRBJ2-1; perhaps TRBD1 as D (6 bases). CDR1 and CDR2 from the germline V gene are SGHTA and FQGTGA. The CDR3 has 14 amino acids. The ends were cut back, 5 bases at V and 4 bases at J, with 12 bases in the middle. CDR3 in DNA: TGTGCCAGCAGCCCAGGGGCGGGTTACAATGAGCAGTTCTTC. Its protein is CASSPGAGYNEQFF.

The chain combines TRBV7-9 with TRBJ2-3; D gene uncertain. Per the germline V gene, CDR1 is SEHNR and CDR2 is FQNEAQ (reference sequence). The CDR3 sequence is 11 residues long. V lost 4 bases and J 6 bases, leaving 5 bases between the germline ends. Written as DNA, the CDR3 is TGTGCCAGCAGCTACGGGGATACGCAGTATTTT. It specifies CASSYGDTQYF.

This clone was recorded only once. The chain employs TRBV5-1 and TRBJ1-6; TRBD1 might be the D (5 bases). There are 16 residues in the CDR3. The germline V gene has CDR1 SGHRS and CDR2 YFSETQ. Trimming took off 3 bases at V and 5 bases at J, with 15 bases between the two ends. CDR3 in amino acids: CASSSFDSHNNSPLHF. CDR3 nucleotides: TGCGCCAGCAGCTCTTTCGACAGTCATAATAATTCACCCCTCCACTTT.

This clone was seen once. The rearrangement links TRBV5-4 to TRBJ1-1; 9 bases map to TRBD1. The CDR3 is 14 amino acids. The germline V gene encodes CDR1 SGHNT and CDR2 YYREEE (reference sequence). After removal of 3 bases from V and 1 base from J, the junction contained 1 base not matched to a gene. The CDR3 DNA is TGTGCCAGCAGCTGGGGACAGGGGAACACTGAAGCTTTCTTT. This encodes CASSWGQGNTEAFF.

The chain employs TRBV28 and TRBJ1-5, with D unclear. Germline CDR1 reads MDHEN; CDR2 reads SYDVKM. Trimming left V 2 bases short and J 5 bases short, with 7 bases between. The CDR3 is made up of 13 amino acids. The CDR3 is CASSLMGYQPQHF. DNA for the CDR3: TGTGCCAGCAGTTTAATGGGATATCAGCCCCAGCATTTT.

This clone was detected only once. The gene calls are TRBV4-1 and TRBJ2-7; 15 bases line up with TRBD2. The CDR3 sequence is 16 residues long. Germline CDR1 MGHRA, CDR2 YSYEKL. The J segment lost 4 bases and the V segment lost 3 bases, leaving 4 bases of the junction unmatched. The CDR3 spells CASSQGLAGGMYEQYF. In DNA form, the CDR3 reads TGCGCCAGCAGCCAGGGACTAGCGGGAGGAATGTACGAGCAGTACTTC.

The chain recombines TRBV9 with TRBJ2-3, with D tentatively TRBD2 (5 bases). Per germline, CDR1 SGDLS and CDR2 YYNGEE. This CDR3 has 13 residues. With 3 bases removed from V and 8 bases from J, the gap between germline ends came to 13 bases. CDR3 nucleotide sequence: TGTGCCAGCAGCGCCCTCCGTGGAGGTACGCAGTATTTT. It is translated as CASSALRGGTQYF. Combining the CDR3 with reference TRBV9 and TRBJ2-3 gives the whole variable domain DSGVTQTPKHLITATGQRVTLRCSPRSGDLSVYWYQQSLDQGLQFLIQYYNGEERAKGNILERFSAQQFPDLHSELNLSSLELGDSALYFCASSALRGGTQYFGPGTRLTVL.

The chain is built from TRBV5-1 and TRBJ2-5; D uncertain. The CDR3 runs to 15 residues. Looked up from germline, CDR1 is SGHRS and CDR2 is YFSETQ. Trimming took off 3 bases at V and 2 bases at J, with 14 bases between the two ends. As DNA, the CDR3 is TGCGCCAGCAGCTCGCTTGACGGTAGGCAAGAGACCCAGTACTTC. It specifies CASSSLDGRQETQYF.

In this sample, this clone is medium-sized. Other DNA sequences in the same sample also yield this CDR3. This chain links TRBV7-9 with TRBJ2-7; possible D gene TRBD2, 6 bases. The CDR3 totals 15 residues. Trimming took 0 bases from V and 2 from J, leaving 11 bases between them. Germline values: CDR1 SEHNR, CDR2 FQNEAQ (reference sequence). As DNA, the CDR3 is TGTGCCAGCAGCTTAGCGGGGGGTTCAACCTACGAGCAGTACTTC. It is translated as CASSLAGGSTYEQYF.

The chain has TRBV5-1 and TRBJ1-5, with a weak D call TRBD1 (5 bases). Germline CDR1 is SGHRS and CDR2 is YFSETQ. V lost 2 bases and J lost 6, with 12 bases in between. This CDR3 contains 14 residues. The chain's CDR3 is CASSFWGGIQPQHF. CDR3 in DNA: TGCGCCAGCAGCTTTTGGGGGGGGATTCAGCCCCAGCATTTT.

The chain couples TRBV7-2 to TRBJ2-3; TRBD2 might be the D (5 bases). Deletions cut 1 base from V and 3 bases from J, with 11 bases between. This CDR3 is built from 15 residues. Germline CDR1 SGHTA, CDR2 FQGNSA. CDR3 DNA sequence: TGTGCCAGCAGCTTAGGTGGGAGAGGAACAGATACGCAGTATTTT. Translating gives CASSLGGRGTDTQYF.

This chain joins TRBV5-1 and TRBJ1-5; D remains unclear. Germline assignment: CDR1 SGHRS and CDR2 YFSETQ. The CDR3 totals 13 residues. The V end was cut by 0 bases, the J end by 5 bases, with 6 bases between. The CDR3 loop is CASSLEADQPQHF. In DNA form, the CDR3 reads TGCGCCAGCAGCTTGGAAGCTGATCAGCCCCAGCATTTT.

This clone was found once. A much larger clonotype is one base distant, so this may be a read error. Other DNA sequences in the same sample also yield this CDR3. The chain links TRBV10-3 to TRBJ1-5, with D unresolved. This CDR3 comprises 14 residues. Trimming cost V 6 bases and J 1 base, with 10 bases left between them. Per germline, CDR1 ENHRY and CDR2 SYGVKD. CDR3 coding DNA: TGTGCCATCAGAACTGGGATGAGCAATCAGCCCCAGCATTTT. It is translated as CAIRTGMSNQPQHF.

The V call is TRBV27, the J call TRBJ1-2, with D possibly being TRBD1 (6 bases). Germline V gene sequence: CDR1 MNHEY, CDR2 SMNVEV (reference sequence). The CDR3 length is 12 residues. V lost 6 bases and J lost 2, with 7 bases in between. The CDR3 nucleotides are TGTGCCAGCAGGGACAGAAACTATGGCTACACCTTC. Translating gives CASRDRNYGYTF.

As for this clone: One end of the junction varies from germline; a read error may be responsible. V usage is TRBV5-1 and J usage is TRBJ2-1, with a weak D call TRBD1 (6 bases). The CDR3 length is 12 residues. Germline CDR1 SGHRS, CDR2 YFSETQ. The CDR3 protein is CASSLEDSLCVF. Written as DNA, the CDR3 is TGCGCCAGCAGCTTGGAGGACAGCCTCTGTGTCTTC.